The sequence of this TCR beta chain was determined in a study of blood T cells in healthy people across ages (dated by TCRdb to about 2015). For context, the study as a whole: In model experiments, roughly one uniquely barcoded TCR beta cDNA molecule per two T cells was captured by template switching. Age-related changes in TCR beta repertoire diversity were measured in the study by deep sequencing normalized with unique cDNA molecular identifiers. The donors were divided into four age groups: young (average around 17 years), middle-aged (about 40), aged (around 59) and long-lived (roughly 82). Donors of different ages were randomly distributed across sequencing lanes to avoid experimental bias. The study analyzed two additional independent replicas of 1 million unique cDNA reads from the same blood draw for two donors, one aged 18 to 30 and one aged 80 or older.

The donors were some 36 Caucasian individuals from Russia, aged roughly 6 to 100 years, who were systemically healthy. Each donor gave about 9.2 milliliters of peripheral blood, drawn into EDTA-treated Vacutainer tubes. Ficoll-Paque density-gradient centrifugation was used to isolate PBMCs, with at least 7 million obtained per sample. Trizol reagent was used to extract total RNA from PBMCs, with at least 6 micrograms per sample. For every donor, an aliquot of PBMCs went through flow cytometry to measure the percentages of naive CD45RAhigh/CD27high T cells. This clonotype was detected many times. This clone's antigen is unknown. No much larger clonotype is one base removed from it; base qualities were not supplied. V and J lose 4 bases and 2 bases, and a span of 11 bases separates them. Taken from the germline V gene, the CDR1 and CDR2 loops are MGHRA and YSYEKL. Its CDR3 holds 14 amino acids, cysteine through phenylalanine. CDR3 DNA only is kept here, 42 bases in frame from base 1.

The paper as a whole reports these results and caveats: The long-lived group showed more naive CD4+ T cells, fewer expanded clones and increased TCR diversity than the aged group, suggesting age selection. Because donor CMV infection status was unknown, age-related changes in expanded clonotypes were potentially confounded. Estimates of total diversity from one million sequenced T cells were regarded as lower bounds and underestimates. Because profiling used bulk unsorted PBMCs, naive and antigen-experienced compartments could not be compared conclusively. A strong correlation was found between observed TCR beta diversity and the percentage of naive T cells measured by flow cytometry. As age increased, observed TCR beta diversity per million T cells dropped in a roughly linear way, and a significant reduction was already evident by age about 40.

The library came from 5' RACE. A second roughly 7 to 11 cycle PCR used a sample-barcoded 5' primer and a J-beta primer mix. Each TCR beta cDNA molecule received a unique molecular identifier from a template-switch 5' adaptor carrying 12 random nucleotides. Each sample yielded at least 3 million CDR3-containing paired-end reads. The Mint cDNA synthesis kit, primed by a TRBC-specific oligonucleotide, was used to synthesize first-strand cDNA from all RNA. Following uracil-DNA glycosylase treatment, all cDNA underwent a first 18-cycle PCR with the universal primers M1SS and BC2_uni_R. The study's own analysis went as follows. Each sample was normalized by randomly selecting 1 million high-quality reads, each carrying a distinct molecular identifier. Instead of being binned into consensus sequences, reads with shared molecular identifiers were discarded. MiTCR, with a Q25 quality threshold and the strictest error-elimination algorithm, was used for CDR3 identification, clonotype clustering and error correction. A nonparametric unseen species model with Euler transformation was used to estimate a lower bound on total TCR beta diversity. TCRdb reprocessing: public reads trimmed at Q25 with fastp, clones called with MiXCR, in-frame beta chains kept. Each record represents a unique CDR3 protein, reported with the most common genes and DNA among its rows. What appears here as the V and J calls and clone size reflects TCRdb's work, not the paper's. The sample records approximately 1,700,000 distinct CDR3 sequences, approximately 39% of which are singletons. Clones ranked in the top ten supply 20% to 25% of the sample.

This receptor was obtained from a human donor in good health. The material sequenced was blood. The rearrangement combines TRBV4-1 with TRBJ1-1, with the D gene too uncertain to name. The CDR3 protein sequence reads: CASSLQSRNTEAFF. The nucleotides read TGCGCCAGCAGCCTACAGTCCCGTAACACTGAAGCTTTCTTT.